One sample yielded the 22 T cell receptor beta chains listed below, sequenced in a study of CD8+ T cells in alopecia areata. Reverse transcription of extracted RNA yielded cDNA, which provided the sequencing template. Sequenced by immunoSEQ multiplex PCR; TCRdb stores in-frame clones only, minus some. The sample has over 150,000 clones; about 63% are singletons. The source material was CD4+ T cells sorted from blood, sampled at week 0. The receptors derive from a human donor with alopecia areata.

This clone was seen a handful of times. The V and J genes are TRBV12-5 and TRBJ2-3, with 7 bases that match TRBD1. The trim removed 1 base at V and 1 base at J, leaving 2 bases unmatched. The CDR3 has 15 amino acids. The germline V gene has CDR1 LGHNT and CDR2 FRNRAP. This chain's CDR3 is CASGLATGGTDTQYF. For the CDR3, the DNA is TGTGCTAGTGGTTTGGCCACAGGGGGCACAGATACGCAGTATTTT.

This clone is a singleton in its sample. This rearrangement joins TRBV4-1 to TRBJ1-6; D ambiguous. Trimming cost V 0 bases and J 5 bases, with 5 bases left between them. Germline V gene data show CDR1 as MGHRA and CDR2 as YSYEKL. The CDR3 sequence is 14 residues long. In nucleotides, the CDR3 is TGCGCCAGCAGCCAAGACGGGGATAATTCACCCCTCCACTTT. Translated: CASSQDGDNSPLHF.

The rearrangement links TRBV6-1 to TRBJ1-2, with a possible D match to TRBD1 (5 bases). Germline CDR1 is MNHNS and CDR2 is SASEGT. Trimming pared 5 bases from V and 14 bases from J, leaving 12 bases between. The CDR3 loop spans 10 amino acids. The CDR3 here is CASSRRVRTF. As DNA, the CDR3 is TGTGCCAGCAGTCGCAGGGTTAGGACCTTC.

The J gene is TRBJ2-7, the V gene TRBV5-6; TRBD1 agrees at 10 bases. Looked up from germline, CDR1 is SGHDT and CDR2 is YYEEEE. V shed 4 bases, J shed 3 bases, and the junction held 7 bases outside the gene matches. CDR3 length: 15 residues. The DNA of the CDR3 is TGTGCCAGCAGCCCGACAGGGGGCTTTAGCTACGAGCAGTACTTC. This codes for CASSPTGGFSYEQYF.

The V and J genes are TRBV28 and TRBJ1-2; D gene ambiguous. CDR1 and CDR2 (germline): MDHEN, SYDVKM. There are 13 residues in the CDR3. The V and J ends lost 1 base and 3 bases respectively, with 6 bases between them. The CDR3 reads CASSLFPHYGYTF. As DNA, the CDR3 is TGTGCCAGCAGTTTATTTCCTCACTATGGCTACACCTTC.

This chain uses TRBV4-2 with TRBJ2-1, with TRBD2 matching over 9 bases. Germline lookup yields CDR1 LGHNA and CDR2 YNFKEQ. V shed 0 bases, J shed 4 bases, and the junction held 4 bases outside the gene matches. This CDR3 region has 16 residues. The DNA for the CDR3 is TGTGCCAGCAGCCAAGATTCTGCGGGGGGGTACAATGAGCAGTTCTTC. Residues: CASSQDSAGGYNEQFF.

This chain joins TRBV9 and TRBJ2-5, with 11 positions matching TRBD2. J was trimmed by 0 bases and V by 0 bases; bases with no gene match: 4. CDR1 and CDR2 from the germline V gene are SGDLS and YYNGEE. The CDR3 extends over 17 amino acids. CDR3 sequence (DNA): TGTGCCAGCAGCGTAGCGGCTAGCGGGGGGAACCAAGAGACCCAGTACTTC. This gives the protein CASSVAASGGNQETQYF.

This clone was detected only a few times. V is TRBV29-1 and J is TRBJ2-1, with D perhaps assigned TRBD1 or TRBD2 (6 bases each). The CDR3 has 12 residues. The germline V and J ends were trimmed by 7 bases and 9 bases, with 16 bases remaining between them. Germline V gene sequence: CDR1 SQVTM, CDR2 ANQGSEA. CDR3 protein: CSAETGGGEQFF. CDR3 in DNA: TGCAGCGCAGAGACCGGGGGCGGTGAGCAGTTCTTC.

V usage is TRBV29-1 and J usage is TRBJ1-2, with TRBD1 matching over 7 bases. V shed 6 bases, J shed 7 bases, and the junction held 5 bases outside the gene matches. The CDR3 contains 11 residues. Germline V gene lookup returns CDR1 SQVTM and CDR2 ANQGSEA. The CDR3 loop is CSVGDSFGYTF. As DNA, the CDR3 is TGCAGCGTGGGGGACAGTTTTGGCTACACCTTC.

The rearrangement links TRBV10-3 to TRBJ1-4, with 8 bases identical to TRBD1. J lost 8 bases, V lost 10 bases, and 6 bases had no gene match. This CDR3 comprises 12 residues. Germline CDR1 reads ENHRY; CDR2 reads SYGVKD. CDR3 sequence reads: CASSTGAEKLFF. The CDR3 nucleotides are TGTGCCAGTTCGACAGGGGCCGAAAAACTGTTTTTT.

The gene calls are TRBV30 and TRBJ2-7; D is unresolved. Trimming left V 3 bases short and J 0 bases short, with 6 bases between. Germline CDR1 GTSNPN, CDR2 SVGIG (reference sequence). The CDR3 totals 12 residues. Here the CDR3 reads CAWRVSSYEQYF. The CDR3 bases are TGTGCCTGGAGGGTAAGCTCCTACGAGCAGTACTTC. Combining the CDR3 with reference TRBV30 and TRBJ2-7 gives the whole variable domain SQTIHQWPATLVQPVGSPLSLECTVEGTSNPNLYWYRQAAGRGLQLLFYSVGIGQISSEVPQNLSASRPQDRQFILSSKKLLLSDSGFYLCAWRVSSYEQYFGPGTRLTVT.

This clone occurred many times. This sequence joins TRBV20-1 and TRBJ1-1, with 9 bases aligning to TRBD1. The CDR3 covers 10 residues. Trimming at V came to 7 bases and at J to 10 bases, leaving 4 bases not matched to a gene. Germline CDR1 and CDR2: DFQATT and SNEGSKA (reference sequence). CDR3 in amino acids: CSGETGGAFF. The DNA of the CDR3 is TGCAGTGGGGAGACAGGGGGAGCTTTCTTT.

This clone was seen more than once but under ten times. This chain connects TRBV5-4 to TRBJ2-7, with TRBD1 matching 7 bases. This CDR3 contains 12 residues. Germline loops: CDR1 SGHNT, CDR2 YYREEE (reference sequence). Germline trimming cut 7 bases from V and 6 bases from J; bases unmatched to any gene: 7. The CDR3 nucleotides are TGTGCCAGCGGACCGACAGGGTCCGAGCAGTACTTC. This translates into CASGPTGSEQYF.

The chain links TRBV7-2 to TRBJ1-6; D is unclear. CDR1 and CDR2 (germline): SGHTA, FQGNSA. Trimming removed 3 bases from V and 0 bases from J, with 3 bases in between. The CDR3 length is 14 residues. CDR3 sequence (DNA): TGTGCCAGCAGCTTTGGCTCCTATAATTCACCCCTCCACTTT. It encodes CASSFGSYNSPLHF.

The chain has TRBV5-6 and TRBJ1-2; D not certain. The V gene lost 1 base and the J gene lost 6 bases, with 10 bases spanning the gap. The germline V gene encodes CDR1 SGHDT and CDR2 YYEEEE. The CDR3 runs to 13 residues. The CDR3 region has the DNA TGTGCCAGCAGCTTGACGACGGGGAATGGCTACACCTTC. Its protein is CASSLTTGNGYTF.

The sample holds one count of this clone. The chain combines TRBV27 with TRBJ2-7, with D possibly TRBD1 on 6 matching bases. The CDR3 is 17 residues long. Germline CDR1 reads MNHEY; CDR2 reads SMNVEV (reference sequence). Between the trimmed V and J ends, which lost 2 bases and 4 bases, there was a span of 21 bases. The CDR3 nucleotides read TGTGCCAGCAGTTTACGGAGTGCGGGCAGGGGAGAGTACGAGCAGTACTTC. It specifies CASSLRSAGRGEYEQYF.

The chain has TRBV10-2 and TRBJ2-7, with D unclear. In germline, CDR1 is WSHSY, CDR2 SAAADI. The CDR3 spans 14 residues. Trimming stripped 2 bases from V and 1 base from J, with 9 bases between. CDR3 loop: CASSEGPSSYEQYF. CDR3 DNA sequence: TGCGCCAGCAGTGAGGGGCCCTCATCCTACGAGCAGTACTTC.

The V gene is TRBV30, the J gene TRBJ1-4; D remains unclear. CDR3 length: 13 residues. V was pared by 7 bases and J by 13 bases, with 22 bases between. The germline CDR1 and CDR2 sequences are GTSNPN and SVGIG (reference sequence). The CDR3 here is CASSPSLMKTLFF. The CDR3 region has the DNA TGTGCCTCCAGCCCCAGTCTAATGAAGACACTGTTTTTT.

The rearrangement links TRBV6-5 to TRBJ1-2, with 7 nucleotides matching TRBD1. The length of the CDR3 is 13 residues. After removal of 5 bases from V and 3 bases from J, the junction contained 3 bases not matched to a gene. Per germline, CDR1 MNHEY and CDR2 SVGAGI. The CDR3 bases are TGTGCCAGCAGTGCTGGACAGGACTATGGCTACACCTTC. Its protein product is CASSAGQDYGYTF.

Comment on this clone: Other DNA sequences from this sample encode an identical CDR3 as well. V and J are TRBV29-1 and TRBJ2-5; D uncertain. In germline, CDR1 is SQVTM, CDR2 ANQGSEA. The CDR3 totals 11 residues. V gave up 3 bases and J gave up 4 bases, with 6 bases separating them. Here the CDR3 DNA reads TGCAGCGTTGAGCCGGGAGAGACCCAGTACTTC. It specifies CSVEPGETQYF.

This clone was seen a handful of times. The chain couples TRBV27 to TRBJ2-2, with D unresolved. The CDR3 sequence is 14 residues long. V lost 2 bases and J lost 0, with 4 bases in between. In germline, CDR1 is MNHEY, CDR2 SMNVEV (reference sequence). Written as DNA, the CDR3 is TGTGCCAGCAGTTTACAGTCGAACACCGGGGAGCTGTTTTTT. Its translation is CASSLQSNTGELFF.

CDR3 DNA: TGTGCCAGCAGCCCAGGGGTTGAGCAGTTCTTC. Translation gives CASSPGVEQFF. The rearrangement uses TRBV14 and TRBJ2-1; perhaps TRBD1 as D (6 bases). The CDR3 is 11 amino acids. Between the trimmed V and J ends, which lost 4 bases and 9 bases, there was a span of 7 bases. Germline assignment: CDR1 SGHDN and CDR2 FVKESK.